This T cell receptor (beta chain) was captured in a study of PD-1 blockade in mismatch repair-deficient tumors. Study as a whole: Patients had approximately 11 mismatch repair-deficient cancer types and were previously treated and progressing. Study-wide findings and caveats: Tumor-resident clones, often undetectable pretreatment in blood, expanded then contracted after pembrolizumab.

Points on this clone: Its specificity is unknown.

The repertoire was sequenced with immunoSEQ multiplex PCR; TCRdb's copy has only in-frame clones and lacks some. Of under 150,000 clones in the sample, 86% were seen once. Every patient had mismatch repair deficiency by PCR or immunohistochemistry. The TCR-sequenced patients were three responders to pembrolizumab. Germline assignment: CDR1 SGHAT and CDR2 FQNNGV. V shed 5 bases, J shed 0 bases, and the junction held 7 bases outside the gene matches. The CDR3 contains 16 residues. The material sequenced was peripheral blood, taken 44 weeks after starting pembrolizumab. The chain employs TRBV11-2 and TRBJ2-3; 8 bases are a match to TRBD2. This receptor was identified in an adult with mismatch repair-deficient cancer. The CDR3 region has the DNA TGTGCCAGCAGCCATCGGGCTAGCGGGAGCACAGATACGCAGTATTTT. Amino acid sequence: CASSHRASGSTDTQYF.